This passage covers 27 T cell receptor beta chains from one sample sequenced in a study of metastatic and nonmetastatic thyroid tumors. TCRdb used MiXCR to call clones anew from the PCR reads. The sample has about 5,000 clones, over 25% seen once. Nobody among the patients had been given any treatment before thyroid surgery. What was sequenced was adjacent normal tissue. Receptors originate from a female donor with papillary thyroid cancer or a benign thyroid nodule (not recorded which). Some clones in this sample may be carry-over from other donors' samples.

The genes are TRBV18 and TRBJ2-7; D is unclear. The CDR3 runs to 15 residues. CDR1 KGHSH and CDR2 LQKENI come from the germline V gene. V was clipped by 6 bases and J by 0 bases, with 15 bases between them. The CDR3 spells CASSAAGAVSYEQYF. Here the CDR3 DNA reads TGTGCCAGCTCCGCTGCTGGTGCCGTCTCCTACGAGCAGTACTTC.

In its sample, this clone ranks as medium-sized (0.01 to 0.1%). The V gene is TRBV27, the J gene TRBJ1-6; 10 positions match TRBD1. V was clipped by 6 bases and J by 9 bases; unmatched bases: 11. The germline V gene encodes CDR1 MNHEY and CDR2 SMNVEV (reference sequence). There are 16 residues in the CDR3. The DNA of the CDR3 is TGTGCCAGCAGCCAGCCGACAGGGGGCCTTCTTTCACCCCTCCACTTT. Its translation: CASSQPTGGLLSPLHF.

The chain uses TRBV6-1 and TRBJ2-3; tentative D call: TRBD1 (6 bases). The CDR3 spans 13 residues. Trimming took 8 bases from V and 0 from J, leaving 9 bases between them. Germline V gene data show CDR1 as MNHNS and CDR2 as SASEGT. The CDR3 coding sequence is TGTGCCAGCGGGGACACTAGCACAGATACGCAGTATTTT. Amino acids: CASGDTSTDTQYF.

This clone appeared a few times. The junction differs from germline at one of its ends, possibly a read error. This chain uses TRBV5-1 with TRBJ2-7; 9 nucleotides line up with TRBD1. This CDR3 region has 12 residues. Germline-derived CDR1 and CDR2 are SGHRS and YFSETQ. The CDR3 reads CASSPGQGSLTF. CDR3 in DNA: TGCGCCAGCAGCCCCGGACAGGGGAGCCTCACCTTC.

By sample fraction, this clone is medium-sized. CDR3 sequence reads: CATSELAGSNEQFF. The CDR3 DNA follows: TGTGCCACCAGTGAGCTAGCGGGGAGCAATGAGCAGTTCTTC. The chain links TRBV24-1 to TRBJ2-1, with 9 bases lining up with TRBD2. The junction had 3 bases not matched to a gene; V was cut back by 4 bases and J by 6 bases. This CDR3 spans 14 amino acids. Germline V gene sequence: CDR1 KGHDR, CDR2 SFDVKD.

By share of the sample, this clone is medium-sized. This chain uses TRBV5-1 with TRBJ2-1; TRBD1 aligns across 11 bases. V was pared by 5 bases and J by 12 bases, with 10 bases of the junction left unmatched. Germline assignment: CDR1 SGHRS and CDR2 YFSETQ. The CDR3 extends over 14 amino acids. CDR3 residues: CASSPRTGGARQFF. DNA for the CDR3: TGCGCCAGCAGTCCGCGGACAGGGGGCGCGAGGCAGTTCTTC.

As concerns this clone: Because the CDR3 is missing its conserved closing phenylalanine or tryptophan, this is likely a read error. The genes are TRBV18 and TRBJ1-5, with TRBD1 matching over 7 bases. The CDR3 loop spans 14 amino acids. Losses at the gene ends were 4 bases for V and 8 bases for J; bases not matched to a gene: 8. The germline V gene has CDR1 KGHSH and CDR2 LQKENI. CDR3 protein: CASSRDRINKPQHS. Here the CDR3 DNA reads TGTGCCAGCTCACGGGACAGAATTAATAAGCCCCAGCATTCT.

The V and J genes are TRBV9 and TRBJ2-1; TRBD2 agrees at 7 bases. J gave up 4 bases and V 0 bases, and 4 bases lay outside the gene matches. Germline CDR1 SGDLS, CDR2 YYNGEE. The CDR3 runs to 15 residues. The CDR3 sequence is CASSVGLAVYNEQFF. The CDR3 bases are TGTGCCAGCAGCGTAGGGCTAGCGGTTTACAATGAGCAGTTCTTC.

This clone ranks as medium-sized (0.01 to 0.1%). The rearrangement links TRBV2 to TRBJ1-2, with D unresolved. The V gene's germline CDR1 is SNHLY and CDR2 FYNNEI. The CDR3 is 12 amino acids. V was pared by 3 bases and J by 5 bases, with 7 bases between. This CDR3 is CASSDAAYGYTF. The CDR3 DNA reads TGTGCCAGCAGTGACGCAGCGTATGGCTACACCTTC.

The V call is TRBV11-3, the J call TRBJ2-7, with D maybe TRBD2 (5 bases). V gave up 5 bases and J gave up 0 bases, with 11 bases separating them. The CDR3 length is 14 residues. CDR1 and CDR2 (germline): SGHNT, YENEEA. The CDR3 spells CASSPAGSSYEQYF. CDR3 nucleotide sequence: TGTGCCAGCAGCCCAGCTGGGAGCTCCTACGAGCAGTACTTC.

This clone was counted only a few times. The chain has TRBV6-2 or TRBV6-3 and TRBJ2-2; the D gene is possibly TRBD1 (6 bases). V lost 6 bases to trimming and J lost 8 bases, with 13 bases between them. The germline V gene has CDR1 MNHEY and CDR2 SVGEGT. This CDR3 is 13 amino acids long. The CDR3 sequence is CASSPGHLGELFF. The CDR3 DNA sequence: TGTGCCAGCAGCCCGGGACACCTTGGGGAGCTGTTTTTT.

This clone has just a few counts. The J gene is TRBJ1-2, the V gene TRBV6-1, with 8 bases that match TRBD1. From germline, CDR1 is MNHNS and CDR2 SASEGT. The CDR3 is 13 amino acids. The V segment lost 5 bases and the J segment 8 bases; nucleotides outside the gene matches: 7. CDR3: CASSPGQGGGYTF. CDR3 coding DNA: TGTGCCAGCAGTCCCGGACAGGGAGGAGGCTACACCTTC.

The rearrangement uses TRBV7-8 and TRBJ2-7, with 9 positions matching TRBD2. Germline values: CDR1 SGHVS, CDR2 FQNEAQ. Trimming removed 5 bases from V and 3 bases from J; junction bases left unmatched: 8. The CDR3 is 15 amino acids. The CDR3 DNA follows: TGTGCCAGCAGCGACGTAGCGGGAGACGTCTACGAGCAGTACTTC. Amino acid sequence: CASSDVAGDVYEQYF.

The chain uses TRBV12-3 or TRBV12-4 and TRBJ2-1, with TRBD2 matching over 9 bases. The CDR3 is 15 residues long. V dropped 9 bases and J dropped 4; count of bases not matched to a gene: 10. The CDR3 sequence: CASSPTSGLYNEQFF. The CDR3 nucleotides are TGTGCCAGTAGCCCGACTAGCGGCCTATACAATGAGCAGTTCTTC.

This clone is judged large. The chain carries TRBV6-1 and TRBJ2-7; possibly TRBD1 for D (6 bases). V was clipped by 11 bases and J by 2 bases, with 13 bases between them. CDR1 is MNHNS and CDR2 is SASEGT in the germline V gene. This CDR3 is 12 amino acids long. The CDR3 reads CAGARQAYEQYF. In DNA form, the CDR3 reads TGTGCCGGGGCTCGACAGGCCTACGAGCAGTACTTC.

The chain couples TRBV2 to TRBJ1-1, with D possibly TRBD1 on 5 matching bases. Looked up from germline, CDR1 is SNHLY and CDR2 is FYNNEI. The CDR3 contains 14 residues. Trimming stripped 7 bases from V and 4 bases from J, with 16 bases between. CDR3 sequence reads: CASIPGRGGTEAFF. CDR3 nucleotide sequence: TGTGCCAGCATTCCCGGTCGGGGGGGCACTGAAGCTTTCTTT.

Many counts were recorded for this clone. The chain recombines TRBV19 with TRBJ2-5; D gene uncertain. V lost 5 bases and J lost 5, with 6 bases in between. Germline V CDR1 and CDR2: LNHDA, SQIVND (reference sequence). The CDR3 loop spans 11 amino acids. The CDR3 spells CASSLQETQYF. CDR3 coding DNA: TGTGCCAGTAGTCTGCAGGAGACCCAGTACTTC.

V usage is TRBV14 and J usage is TRBJ2-1; weak D call: TRBD2 (5 bases). This CDR3 region has 14 residues. Per the germline V gene, CDR1 is SGHDN and CDR2 is FVKESK. V was cut by 1 base and J by 7 bases, with 11 bases left in between. The CDR3 region is CASSQAGVGNEQFF. CDR3 nucleotide sequence: TGTGCCAGCAGCCAAGCCGGGGTTGGTAATGAGCAGTTCTTC.

This clone was found once. CDR3 nucleotides: TGTGCCAGCAGCTTGCGGGCAGCCGACTATGGCTACACCTTC. It encodes CASSLRAADYGYTF. J is TRBJ1-2 and V is TRBV5-8; D is unclear. CDR3 size: 14 residues. CDR1 and CDR2 from the germline V gene are SGHTS and YDEGEE. The ends were cut back, 1 base at V and 3 bases at J, with 10 bases in the middle.

About this clone: This may stem from a read error, because a much larger clone lies one nucleotide away. This rearrangement joins TRBV20-1 to TRBJ2-7; 9 positions match TRBD2. Germline CDR1 and CDR2: DFQATT and SNEGSKA (reference sequence). This CDR3 is built from 12 residues. V lost 5 bases, J lost 3 bases, and 2 bases stayed unmatched. DNA for the CDR3: TGCAGTGCTGGACTAGCGAACTACGAGCAGTACTTC. Protein product: CSAGLANYEQYF.

This chain joins TRBV7-9 and TRBJ2-5; no clear D gene. There are 13 residues in the CDR3. Trimming stripped 5 bases from V and 0 bases from J, with 7 bases between. Germline lookup yields CDR1 SEHNR and CDR2 FQNEAQ (reference sequence). The CDR3 loop is CASSPTYQETQYF. CDR3 nucleotide sequence: TGTGCCAGCAGCCCGACCTACCAAGAGACCCAGTACTTC.

J is TRBJ1-2 and V is TRBV5-1, with D possibly matching TRBD1 (6 bases). CDR3 length: 17 amino acids. Germline CDR1 is SGHRS and CDR2 is YFSETQ. Trimming took 4 bases from V and 2 from J, leaving 21 bases between them. The CDR3 sequence is CASSPTVTGRGNYGYTF. The CDR3 bases are TGCGCCAGCAGCCCAACGGTTACAGGGAGGGGGAACTATGGCTACACCTTC.

This chain joins TRBV19 and TRBJ2-7; 7 bases align to TRBD1. Germline V gene sequence: CDR1 LNHDA, CDR2 SQIVND (reference sequence). Trimming cost V 1 base and J 0 bases; bases outside gene matches: 0. The CDR3 is 14 residues long. The CDR3 region has the DNA TGTGCCAGTAGTATAGGGACAGGCTCCTACGAGCAGTACTTC. Its protein is CASSIGTGSYEQYF.

The V and J genes are TRBV4-1 and TRBJ2-2; 9 bases are a match to TRBD2. Germline values: CDR1 MGHRA, CDR2 YSYEKL. CDR3 length: 22 amino acids. The ends lost 1 base at V and 4 bases at J; junction bases unmatched: 22. CDR3 region: CASSQVISLGGRAGETTGELFF. DNA for the CDR3: TGCGCCAGCAGCCAAGTTATTTCATTGGGCGGGAGGGCCGGAGAAACCACCGGGGAGCTGTTTTTT.

As for this clone: The junction shows a germline mismatch at one end, possibly a read error. V gene TRBV7-9 combines with J gene TRBJ2-7; D ambiguous. This CDR3 is 12 amino acids long. Per the germline V gene, CDR1 is SEHNR and CDR2 is FQNEAQ (reference sequence). For the CDR3, the DNA is TGTGCCAGCAGCTTAGGGTCCTCCGAGCAGTACTTC. Its protein is CASSLGSSEQYF.

CDR3 nucleotides: TGCGCCAGCAGCTTGCATCGGACTTCCTACAATGAGCAGTTCTTC. This codes for CASSLHRTSYNEQFF. The V gene is TRBV5-1, the J gene TRBJ2-1; D is possibly TRBD2 (5 bases). The CDR3 consists of 15 residues. The germline V gene has CDR1 SGHRS and CDR2 YFSETQ. V was cut by 1 base and J by 1 base, with 9 bases left in between.

The chain employs TRBV11-2 and TRBJ2-7; 9 bases match TRBD2. This CDR3 comprises 16 residues. V trimming: 5 bases; J trimming: 2 bases; junction bases outside the gene matches: 10. Germline CDR1 reads SGHAT; CDR2 reads FQNNGV. The CDR3 is CASSRLAEGGTYEQYF. CDR3 bases: TGTGCCAGCAGCAGACTAGCGGAGGGTGGGACCTACGAGCAGTACTTC.